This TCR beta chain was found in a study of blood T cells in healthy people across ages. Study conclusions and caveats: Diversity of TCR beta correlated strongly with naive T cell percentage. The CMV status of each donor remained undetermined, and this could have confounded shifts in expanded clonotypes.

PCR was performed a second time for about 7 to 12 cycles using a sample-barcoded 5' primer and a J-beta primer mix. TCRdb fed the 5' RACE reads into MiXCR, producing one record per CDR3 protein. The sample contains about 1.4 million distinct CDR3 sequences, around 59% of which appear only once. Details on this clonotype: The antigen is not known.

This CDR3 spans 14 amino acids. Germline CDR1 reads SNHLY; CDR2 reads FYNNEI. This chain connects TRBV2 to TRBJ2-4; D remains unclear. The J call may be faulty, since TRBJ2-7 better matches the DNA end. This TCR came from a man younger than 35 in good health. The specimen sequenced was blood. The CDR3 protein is CASIPQVRSYEQYF. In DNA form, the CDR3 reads TGTGCCAGCATCCCTCAGGTCAGATCCTACGAGCAGTACTTC.